One and the same sample provided the 22 T cell receptor beta chains below, sequenced in a study of CD8+CD57+ T cells in acquired aplastic anemia. An expansion of CD8+CD57+ cells by flow cytometry had been shown in patients chosen for sequencing. CDR3 and TCR beta VDJ profiling relied on a genomic DNA template. TCRdb independently ran MiXCR on the reads; one entry per CDR3 protein. The sample lists 180,000 or so distinct CDR3 sequences, roughly 48% seen once, with more than 0.85% in the top ten. What was sequenced was sorted CD4+, CD8+, or CD8+CD57+ T cells (not recorded which) from PBMCs. The receptors originated from a human donor with aplastic anemia.

The chain is built from TRBV19 and TRBJ1-6; D is unclear. This CDR3 region has 14 residues. V was trimmed by 5 bases and J by 3 bases, leaving 8 bases between them. CDR1 and CDR2 from the germline V gene are LNHDA and SQIVND (reference sequence). CDR3 in amino acids: CASSGGVYNSPLHF. DNA for the CDR3: TGTGCCAGTAGTGGCGGAGTCTATAATTCACCCCTCCACTTT.

This chain connects TRBV29-1 to TRBJ2-1, with D perhaps matching TRBD1 or TRBD2 (6 bases each). Germline V gene sequence: CDR1 SQVTM, CDR2 ANQGSEA. V lost 4 bases to trimming and J lost 8 bases, with 24 bases between them. The CDR3 contains 16 residues. This chain's CDR3 is CSVVSLSPGARDEQFF. The CDR3 bases are TGCAGCGTTGTTAGCTTATCACCGGGGGCGCGGGATGAGCAGTTCTTC.

This clonotype was recorded many times. V gene TRBV10-3 combines with J gene TRBJ1-3, with 7 bases matching TRBD1. The CDR3 covers 14 residues. CDR1 is ENHRY, CDR2 SYGVKD, per germline. Trimming cost V 8 bases and J 0 bases; bases outside gene matches: 4. The CDR3 DNA follows: TGTGCCATCGGAGGGACAGCCTCTGGAAACACCATATATTTT. Protein product: CAIGGTASGNTIYF.

The V and J genes are TRBV29-1 and TRBJ2-2; D uncertain. The CDR3 loop spans 10 amino acids. Trimming shortened V by 6 bases and J by 10 bases, and 9 bases separated the two germline ends. CDR1 is SQVTM and CDR2 is ANQGSEA in the germline V gene. CDR3 DNA sequence: TGCAGCGTCCTCGGAGCGGAGCTGTTTTTT. It yields the protein CSVLGAELFF.

This clonotype has a count of ten or more. The genes are TRBV5-6 and TRBJ2-6, with a possible D match to TRBD1 (8 bases). The V gene lost 4 bases and the J gene lost 3 bases, with 14 bases spanning the gap. Germline-derived CDR1 and CDR2 are SGHDT and YYEEEE. This CDR3 comprises 16 residues. CDR3 bases: TGTGCCAGCAGCGCGACAGGGGAGGGTGGGGCCAACGTCCTGACTTTC. Its translation is CASSATGEGGANVLTF.

As concerns this clonotype: Being one base from a much bigger clone, this may be a read error. The chain carries TRBV7-6 and TRBJ2-3; D is uncertain. The CDR3 spans 12 residues. Germline CDR1 is SGHVS and CDR2 is FNYEAQ. CDR3 bases: TGTGTCAGCTCACCACGGGCAGATACGCAGTATTTT. This translates into CVSSPRADTQYF.

Remarks on this clonotype: The CDR3 does not end in the conserved phenylalanine or tryptophan, so this is likely a read error. It is unclear where the CDR3 begins or ends on the DNA, so no DNA is shown, and the CDR3 is as TCRdb lists it. This rearrangement joins TRBV15 to TRBJ2-6; the table's D call, TRBD2, was not checked against the DNA. The CDR3 spans 8 residues, counting both ends. Germline values: CDR1 LNHNV, CDR2 YYDKDF (reference sequence). CDR3 loop: CATAVRAG.

J is TRBJ1-3 and V is TRBV7-2; D not certain. The ends were cut back, 5 bases at V and 0 bases at J, with 5 bases in the middle. In germline, CDR1 is SGHTA, CDR2 FQGNSA. The CDR3 spans 13 residues. The CDR3 reads CASSPASGNTIYF. DNA for the CDR3: TGTGCCAGCAGCCCAGCCTCTGGAAACACCATATATTTT.

This rearrangement joins TRBV20-1 to TRBJ2-5, with 14 bases identical to TRBD2. Germline CDR1 and CDR2: DFQATT and SNEGSKA (reference sequence). The CDR3 is made up of 14 amino acids. With 6 bases clipped from V and 4 bases from J, the junction kept 4 bases outside the gene matches. The CDR3 DNA reads as TGCAGTGCGCCCGGACTAGCGGGGGGAGAGACCCAGTACTTC. It specifies CSAPGLAGGETQYF.

This clonotype was recorded only once. The J gene is TRBJ2-5, the V gene TRBV7-9; TRBD2 aligns across 11 bases. The CDR3 sequence is 14 residues long. J gave up 7 bases and V 5 bases, and 6 bases lay outside the gene matches. Germline CDR1 is SEHNR and CDR2 is FQNEAQ (reference sequence). The CDR3 coding sequence is TGTGCCAGCAGCCACGAAACTAGCGGGGGGACCCAGTACTTC. It codes for CASSHETSGGTQYF.

This clonotype occurred many times. The chain employs TRBV6-5 and TRBJ1-4; D might be TRBD1 (5 bases). The CDR3 length is 15 residues. The V end lost 4 bases, the J end lost 7 bases, and 16 bases lay between the germline ends. The V gene's germline CDR1 is MNHEY and CDR2 SVGAGI. CDR3 sequence reads: CASSSTWGGGEKLFF. The CDR3 nucleotides read TGTGCCAGCAGTTCTACATGGGGGGGAGGTGAAAAACTGTTTTTT.

On this clonotype: This may arise from a read error, as a much more abundant clone is one base away. V is TRBV12-3 or TRBV12-4 and J is TRBJ2-3; 11 bases agree with TRBD2. This CDR3 comprises 18 residues. V dropped 9 bases and J dropped 5; count of bases not matched to a gene: 19. This CDR3 is CASKVLRLAGLREDTQYF. CDR3 sequence (DNA): TGTGCCAGTAAAGTCCTAAGACTAGCGGGACTGCGTGAAGATACGCAGTATTTT.

The sample holds many counts of this clonotype. V is TRBV7-6 and J is TRBJ2-7; possibly TRBD1 for D (6 bases). The CDR3 covers 13 residues. Germline V gives CDR1 SGHVS, CDR2 FNYEAQ. The V end was cut by 3 bases, the J end by 2 bases, with 8 bases between. DNA of the CDR3: TGTGCCAGCAGCTTGGGGACAACCTACGAGCAGTACTTC. It encodes CASSLGTTYEQYF.

This clonotype was seen at least ten times. The gene calls are TRBV13 and TRBJ2-7; D could derive from TRBD1 or TRBD2 (5 bases each). CDR3 length equals 14 residues. The germline gives CDR1 PRHDT, CDR2 FYEKMQ (reference sequence). Deletions cut 0 bases from V and 3 bases from J, with 9 bases between. The CDR3, as DNA: TGTGCCAGCAGCTTAGGGGGGACCATCTACGAGCAGTACTTC. It translates to CASSLGGTIYEQYF.

This clonotype turned up a few times. This rearrangement joins TRBV7-6 to TRBJ2-7; D unresolved. This CDR3 has 11 amino acids. Trimming took off 4 bases at V and 7 bases at J, with 8 bases between the two ends. From germline, CDR1 is SGHVS and CDR2 FNYEAQ. DNA of the CDR3: TGTGCCAGCAGCTCCGGTGGAGAGCAGTACTTC. Translation gives CASSSGGEQYF.

This clonotype was picked up a small number of times. The V and J genes are TRBV7-7 and TRBJ2-5; 11 nucleotides line up with TRBD2. Looked up from germline, CDR1 is SSHAT and CDR2 is FNYEAQ (reference sequence). The CDR3 spans 11 residues. CDR3 bases: TGTGCTAGCGGGGGGGGAGAGACCCAGTACTTC. It is translated as CASGGGETQYF.

This chain joins TRBV19 and TRBJ2-2; D uncertain. Germline values: CDR1 LNHDA, CDR2 SQIVND (reference sequence). CDR3 length: 13 amino acids. V was cut by 5 bases and J by 2 bases, with 6 bases left in between. For the CDR3, the DNA is TGTGCCAGTAGTTACATAAACACCGGGGAGCTGTTTTTT. Translated: CASSYINTGELFF.

This clonotype appeared a few times. V is TRBV2 and J is TRBJ2-5; TRBD2 aligns across 12 bases. Germline CDR1 and CDR2: SNHLY and FYNNEI. Trimming cost V 8 bases and J 2 bases; bases outside gene matches: 6. This CDR3 comprises 15 residues. CDR3 loop: CASVTSGRPQETQYF. For the CDR3, the DNA is TGTGCCAGCGTGACTAGCGGGAGACCTCAAGAGACCCAGTACTTC.

Only a few counts were recorded for this clonotype. The chain couples TRBV2 to TRBJ1-2, with TRBD1 matching 9 bases. The V and J ends lost 6 bases and 7 bases, in that order; junction bases with no gene match: 9. In germline, CDR1 is SNHLY, CDR2 FYNNEI. CDR3 size: 14 residues. CDR3 sequence (DNA): TGTGCCAGCAGAACAGGGGGCAAGAGCTCTGGCTACACCTTC. Protein product: CASRTGGKSSGYTF. Supplemented by reference TRBV2 and TRBJ1-2, the full variable domain reads EPEVTQTPSHQVTQMGQEVILRCVPISNHLYFYWYRQILGQKVEFLVSFYNNEISEKSEIFDDQFSVERPDGSNFTLKIRSTKLEDSAMYFCASRTGGKSSGYTFGSGTRLTVV.

This clonotype was found many times. The chain carries TRBV5-1 and TRBJ1-3, with D unresolved. V gave up 0 bases and J gave up 0 bases, with 10 bases separating them. The CDR3 covers 16 residues. Germline-derived CDR1 and CDR2 are SGHRS and YFSETQ. In nucleotides, the CDR3 is TGCGCCAGCAGCTTGGGAAGGGCGCACTCTGGAAACACCATATATTTT. This translates into CASSLGRAHSGNTIYF.

The chain combines TRBV7-4 with TRBJ1-1, with D perhaps TRBD1 (5 bases). There are 13 residues in the CDR3. Trimming took off 8 bases at V and 1 base at J, with 11 bases between the two ends. CDR1 SGHVT and CDR2 SQSDAQ come from the germline V gene. CDR3: CASGQGPNTEAFF. The CDR3 region has the DNA TGTGCCAGCGGCCAGGGTCCGAACACTGAAGCTTTCTTT.

This clonotype has at least ten counts. V gene TRBV20-1 combines with J gene TRBJ1-3; D remains ambiguous. V was clipped by 0 bases and J by 0 bases, with 6 bases between them. CDR1 is DFQATT, CDR2 SNEGSKA, per germline (reference sequence). The length of the CDR3 is 14 residues. The CDR3 spells CSARDPDSGNTIYF. The CDR3 nucleotides read TGCAGTGCTAGAGATCCGGACTCTGGAAACACCATATATTTT.